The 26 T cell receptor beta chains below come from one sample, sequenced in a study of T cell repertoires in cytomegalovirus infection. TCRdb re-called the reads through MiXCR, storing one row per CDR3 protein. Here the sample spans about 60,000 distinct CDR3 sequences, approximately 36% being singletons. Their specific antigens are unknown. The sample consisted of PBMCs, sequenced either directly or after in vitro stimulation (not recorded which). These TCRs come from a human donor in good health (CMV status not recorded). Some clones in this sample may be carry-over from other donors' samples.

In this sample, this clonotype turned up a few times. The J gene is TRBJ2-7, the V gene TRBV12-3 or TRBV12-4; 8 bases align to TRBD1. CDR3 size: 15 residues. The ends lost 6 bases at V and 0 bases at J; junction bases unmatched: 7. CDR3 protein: CASSRGQAVSYEQYF. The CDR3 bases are TGTGCCAGCAGCAGGGGACAGGCGGTCTCCTACGAGCAGTACTTC.

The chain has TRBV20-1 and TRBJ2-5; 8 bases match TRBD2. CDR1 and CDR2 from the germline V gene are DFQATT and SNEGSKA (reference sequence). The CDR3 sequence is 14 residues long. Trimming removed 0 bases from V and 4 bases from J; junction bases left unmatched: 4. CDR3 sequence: CSARDRRGGETQYF. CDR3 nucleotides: TGCAGTGCTAGAGATCGCCGGGGGGGAGAGACCCAGTACTTC.

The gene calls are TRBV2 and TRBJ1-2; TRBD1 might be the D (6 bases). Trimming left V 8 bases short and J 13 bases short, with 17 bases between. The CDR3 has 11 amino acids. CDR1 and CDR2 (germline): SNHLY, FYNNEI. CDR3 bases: TGTGCCAGCCTCCGGGGGCTATTTCCCACCTTC. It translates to CASLRGLFPTF.

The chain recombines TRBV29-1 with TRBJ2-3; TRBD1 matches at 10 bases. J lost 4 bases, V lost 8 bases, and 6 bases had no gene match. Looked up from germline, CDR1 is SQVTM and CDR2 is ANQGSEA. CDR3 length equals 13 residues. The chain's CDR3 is CSTGQGDADTQYF. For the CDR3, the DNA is TGCAGCACAGGACAGGGGGATGCAGATACGCAGTATTTT.

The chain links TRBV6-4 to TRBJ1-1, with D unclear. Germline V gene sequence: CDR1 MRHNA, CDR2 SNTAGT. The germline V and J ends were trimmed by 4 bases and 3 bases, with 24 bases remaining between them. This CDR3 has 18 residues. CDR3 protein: CASSGLKQRRRLDTEAFF. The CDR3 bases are TGTGCCAGCAGTGGACTAAAACAAAGGAGACGACTAGACACTGAAGCTTTCTTT.

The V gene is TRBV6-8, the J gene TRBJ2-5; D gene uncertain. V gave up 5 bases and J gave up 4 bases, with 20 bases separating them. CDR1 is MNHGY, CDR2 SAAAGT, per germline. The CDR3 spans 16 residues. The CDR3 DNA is TGTGCCAGCAGTCAAGACTGGCTCACGACGGGAGAGACCCAGTACTTC. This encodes CASSQDWLTTGETQYF.

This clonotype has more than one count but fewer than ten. The CDR3 DNA sequence: TGTGCCAGCACCCCGGGCACAACTGCAACTAATGAAAAACTGTTTTTT. Protein: CASTPGTTATNEKLFF. The rearrangement uses TRBV7-9 and TRBJ1-4, with no clear D. The CDR3 length is 16 residues. The V and J ends lost 7 bases and 0 bases respectively, with 15 bases between them. In germline, CDR1 is SEHNR, CDR2 FQNEAQ (reference sequence).

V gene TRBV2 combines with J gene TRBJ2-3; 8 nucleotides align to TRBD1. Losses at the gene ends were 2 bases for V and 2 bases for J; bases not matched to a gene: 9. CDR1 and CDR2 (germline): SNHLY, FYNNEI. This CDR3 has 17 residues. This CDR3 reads CASSESNRGIYTDTQYF. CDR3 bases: TGTGCCAGCAGTGAATCCAACAGGGGGATCTACACAGATACGCAGTATTTT.

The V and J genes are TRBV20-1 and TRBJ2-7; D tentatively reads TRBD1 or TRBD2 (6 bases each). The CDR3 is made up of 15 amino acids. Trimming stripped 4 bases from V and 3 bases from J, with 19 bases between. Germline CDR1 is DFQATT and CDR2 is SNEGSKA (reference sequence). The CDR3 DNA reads TGCAGTGCTACACTACCCTTAGGGGGGAACTACGAGCAGTACTTC. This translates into CSATLPLGGNYEQYF.

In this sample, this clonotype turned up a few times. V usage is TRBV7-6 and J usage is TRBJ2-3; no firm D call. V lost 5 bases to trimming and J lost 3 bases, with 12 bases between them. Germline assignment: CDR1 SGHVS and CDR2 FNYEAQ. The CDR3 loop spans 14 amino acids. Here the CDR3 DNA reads TGTGCCAGCAGCGAATCAGTCCTAACAGATACGCAGTATTTT. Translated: CASSESVLTDTQYF.

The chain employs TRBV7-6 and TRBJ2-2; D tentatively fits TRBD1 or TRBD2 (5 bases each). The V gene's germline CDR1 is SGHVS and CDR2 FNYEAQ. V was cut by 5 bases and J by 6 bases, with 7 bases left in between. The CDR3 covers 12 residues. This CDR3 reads CASSRGPGELFF. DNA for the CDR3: TGTGCCAGCAGCCGGGGCCCCGGGGAGCTGTTTTTT.

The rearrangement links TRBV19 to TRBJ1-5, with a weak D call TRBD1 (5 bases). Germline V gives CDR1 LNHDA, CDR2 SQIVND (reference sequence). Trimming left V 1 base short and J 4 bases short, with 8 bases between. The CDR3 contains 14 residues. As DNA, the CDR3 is TGTGCCAGTAGTATAGTCGGGGGAAATCAGCCCCAGCATTTT. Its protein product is CASSIVGGNQPQHF.

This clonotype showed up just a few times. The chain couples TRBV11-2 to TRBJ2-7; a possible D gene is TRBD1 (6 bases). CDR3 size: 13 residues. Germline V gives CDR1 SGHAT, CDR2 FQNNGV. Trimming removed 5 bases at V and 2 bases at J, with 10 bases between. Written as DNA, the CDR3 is TGTGCCAGCAGCCAGGGGTGGGCCTACGAGCAGTACTTC. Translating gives CASSQGWAYEQYF.

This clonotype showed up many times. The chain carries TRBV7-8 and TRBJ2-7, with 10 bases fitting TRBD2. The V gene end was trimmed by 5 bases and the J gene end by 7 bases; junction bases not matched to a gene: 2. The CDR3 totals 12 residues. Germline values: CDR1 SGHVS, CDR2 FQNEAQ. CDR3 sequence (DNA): TGTGCCAGCAGCCAGGGACTAGCGGAGCAGTACTTC. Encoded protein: CASSQGLAEQYF. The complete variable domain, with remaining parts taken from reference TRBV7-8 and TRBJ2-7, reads GAGVSQSPRYKVAKRGQDVALRCDPISGHVSLFWYQQALGQGPEFLTYFQNEAQLDKSGLPSDRFFAERPEGSVSTLKIQRTQQEDSAVYLCASSQGLAEQYFGPGTRLTVT.

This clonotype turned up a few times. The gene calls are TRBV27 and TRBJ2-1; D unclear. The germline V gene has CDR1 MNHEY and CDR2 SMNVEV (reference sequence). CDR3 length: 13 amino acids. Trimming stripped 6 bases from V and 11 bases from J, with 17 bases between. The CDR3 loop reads CASSENLRPKQFF. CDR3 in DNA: TGTGCCAGCAGCGAGAATCTGCGACCTAAGCAGTTCTTC.

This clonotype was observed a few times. The CDR3 nucleotides read TGCGCCAGCAGCCCGGGGTTTTTCGGGACAGATACGCAGTATTTT. It codes for CASSPGFFGTDTQYF. The V call is TRBV4-1, the J call TRBJ2-3; a weak D match, TRBD2 (5 bases). The CDR3 loop spans 15 amino acids. The V gene's germline CDR1 is MGHRA and CDR2 YSYEKL. Trimming stripped 4 bases from V and 3 bases from J, with 14 bases between.

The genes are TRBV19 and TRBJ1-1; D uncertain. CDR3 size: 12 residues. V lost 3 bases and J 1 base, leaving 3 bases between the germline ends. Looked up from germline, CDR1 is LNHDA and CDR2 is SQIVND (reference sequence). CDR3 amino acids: CASSMENTEAFF. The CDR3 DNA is TGTGCCAGTAGTATGGAGAACACTGAAGCTTTCTTT. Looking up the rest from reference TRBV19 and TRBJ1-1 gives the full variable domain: DGGITQSPKYLFRKEGQNVTLSCEQNLNHDAMYWYRQDPGQGLRLIYYSQIVNDFQKGDIAEGYSVSREKKESFPLTVTSAQKNPTAFYLCASSMENTEAFFGQGTRLTVV.

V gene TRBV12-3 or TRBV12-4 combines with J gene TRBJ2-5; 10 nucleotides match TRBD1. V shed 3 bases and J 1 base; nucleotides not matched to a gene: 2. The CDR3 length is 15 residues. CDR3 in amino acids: CASSLTGGRQETQYF. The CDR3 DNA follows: TGTGCCAGCAGTTTGACAGGGGGCCGCCAAGAGACCCAGTACTTC.

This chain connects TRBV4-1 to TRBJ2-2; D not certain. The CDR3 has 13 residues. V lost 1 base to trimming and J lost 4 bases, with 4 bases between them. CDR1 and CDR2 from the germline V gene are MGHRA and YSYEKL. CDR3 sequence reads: CASSQGPTGELFF. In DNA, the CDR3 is TGCGCCAGCAGCCAAGGACCCACCGGGGAGCTGTTTTTT.

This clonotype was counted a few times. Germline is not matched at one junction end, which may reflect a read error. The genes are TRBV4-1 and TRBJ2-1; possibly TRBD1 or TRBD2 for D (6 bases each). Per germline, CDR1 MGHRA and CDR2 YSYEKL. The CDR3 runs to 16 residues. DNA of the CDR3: TGTGCCAGCAGCCAAGAGGGGGACTCCCACGTCAATGAGCAGTTCTTC. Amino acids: CASSQEGDSHVNEQFF.

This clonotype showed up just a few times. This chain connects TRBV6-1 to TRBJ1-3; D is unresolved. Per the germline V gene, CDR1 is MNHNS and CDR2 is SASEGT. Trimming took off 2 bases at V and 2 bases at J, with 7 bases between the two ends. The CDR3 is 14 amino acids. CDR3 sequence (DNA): TGTGCCAGCAGTGAACGTGGGCCTGGAAACACCATATATTTT. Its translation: CASSERGPGNTIYF.

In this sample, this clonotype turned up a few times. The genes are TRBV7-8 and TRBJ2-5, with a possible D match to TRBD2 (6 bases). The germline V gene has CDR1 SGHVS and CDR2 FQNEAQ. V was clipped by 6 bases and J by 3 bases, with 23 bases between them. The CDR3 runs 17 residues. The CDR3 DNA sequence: TGTGCCAGCAGACTAATCGTGTCCGGACGGGGGAAAGAGACCCAGTACTTC. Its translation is CASRLIVSGRGKETQYF.

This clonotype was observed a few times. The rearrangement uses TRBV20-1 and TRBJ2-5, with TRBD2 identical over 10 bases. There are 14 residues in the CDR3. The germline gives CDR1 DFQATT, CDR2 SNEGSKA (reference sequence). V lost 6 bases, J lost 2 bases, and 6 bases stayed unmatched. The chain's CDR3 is CSARLAGIQETQYF. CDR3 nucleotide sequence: TGCAGTGCAAGACTAGCGGGCATACAAGAGACCCAGTACTTC.

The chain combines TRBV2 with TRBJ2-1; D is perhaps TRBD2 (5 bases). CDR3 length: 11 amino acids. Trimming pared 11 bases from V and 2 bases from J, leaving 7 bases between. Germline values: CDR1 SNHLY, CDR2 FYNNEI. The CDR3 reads CASTTYNEQFF. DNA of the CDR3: TGTGCCTCGACTACCTACAATGAGCAGTTCTTC. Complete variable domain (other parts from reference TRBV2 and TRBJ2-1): EPEVTQTPSHQVTQMGQEVILRCVPISNHLYFYWYRQILGQKVEFLVSFYNNEISEKSEIFDDQFSVERPDGSNFTLKIRSTKLEDSAMYFCASTTYNEQFFGPGTRLTVL.

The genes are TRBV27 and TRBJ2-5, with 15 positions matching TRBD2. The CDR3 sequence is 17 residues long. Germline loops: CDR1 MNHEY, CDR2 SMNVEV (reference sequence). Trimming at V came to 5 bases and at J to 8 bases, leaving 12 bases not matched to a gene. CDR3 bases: TGTGCCAGCAGTCTCCGGACTAGCGGGGGGGCTCTATCAACCCAGTACTTC. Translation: CASSLRTSGGALSTQYF.

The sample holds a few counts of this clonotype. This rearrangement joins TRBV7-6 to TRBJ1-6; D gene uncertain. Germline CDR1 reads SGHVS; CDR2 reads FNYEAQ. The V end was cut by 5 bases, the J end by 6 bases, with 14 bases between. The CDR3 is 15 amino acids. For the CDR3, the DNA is TGTGCCAGCAGCCCTCGGGTCGTTCCTAATTCACCCCTCCACTTT. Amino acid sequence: CASSPRVVPNSPLHF.